Detailed here is one TCR beta chain. Unique molecular identifiers were used in preparing the TCRbeta library. TCRdb re-analysed the PCR reads in MiXCR, keeping a single row per CDR3 protein. The sample has fewer than 400,000 distinct CDR3 sequences, roughly 22% seen once. The CDR3 contains 14 residues. Germline CDR1 PRHDT, CDR2 FYEKMQ (reference sequence). V gave up 10 bases and J gave up 0 bases, with 16 bases separating them. The data were obtained in a study of T-cell reconstitution after alpha-beta-depleted transplantation in children. The TCR sequence derives from a human donor who donated a stem cell graft to a child with acute myeloid leukemia. V and J are TRBV13 and TRBJ2-7; D is uncertain. Sequences were derived from PBMCs from the stem cell graft donor, sampled from the stem cell graft. The CDR3 reads CATRRIISSYEQYF. CDR3 DNA sequence: TGTGCCACCCGACGGATTATCAGCTCCTACGAGCAGTACTTC.